The 25 T cell receptor beta chains given below trace back to one sample, sequenced in a study of identical twins. From the 5' RACE reads, TCRdb called clonotypes with MiXCR, one entry per CDR3 protein. This table holds about 530,000 distinct CDR3 sequences, roughly 15% found once. These data were also reused for a study on yellow fever vaccine responses in identical twins.

The source material was CD4+ T cells sorted from blood. The receptors originated from a young woman in good health.

This clonotype was counted only a few times. V and J are TRBV2 and TRBJ2-5; D uncertain. This CDR3 contains 14 residues. Germline CDR1 SNHLY, CDR2 FYNNEI. Trimming took 3 bases from V and 2 from J, leaving 10 bases between them. The CDR3 is CASSDMGLQETQYF. CDR3 in DNA: TGTGCCAGCAGTGATATGGGTCTTCAAGAGACCCAGTACTTC.

This clonotype showed up many times. The V call is TRBV27, the J call TRBJ2-5; maybe TRBD1 (5 bases). The CDR3 has 14 residues. The V and J ends lost 8 bases and 7 bases respectively, with 20 bases between them. Germline CDR1 is MNHEY and CDR2 is SMNVEV (reference sequence). The CDR3 loop is CASSPLGKRGTQYF. CDR3 DNA sequence: TGTGCCAGCTCACCCCTGGGCAAAAGGGGGACCCAGTACTTC.

This chain uses TRBV27 with TRBJ2-1, with D unresolved. The CDR3 is made up of 13 amino acids. V gave up 3 bases and J gave up 9 bases, with 12 bases separating them. CDR1 and CDR2 (germline): MNHEY, SMNVEV (reference sequence). CDR3 sequence (DNA): TGTGCCAGCAGTTTGGGTGCCGTTGGTGAGCAGTTCTTC. Translation: CASSLGAVGEQFF.

This clonotype was detected only a few times. In nucleotides, the CDR3 is TGTGCCAGCAGCGTTCATGGCGGGGGGGCTCCGAACACCGGGGAGCTGTTTTTT. This translates into CASSVHGGGAPNTGELFF. The chain has TRBV9 and TRBJ2-2; TRBD2 matches at 9 bases. This CDR3 contains 18 residues. Germline V lookup: CDR1 SGDLS, CDR2 YYNGEE. The V gene end was trimmed by 2 bases and the J gene end by 0 bases; junction bases not matched to a gene: 8.

Ten or more counts support this clonotype. The J gene is TRBJ1-2, the V gene TRBV4-1; no clear D. The germline V gene has CDR1 MGHRA and CDR2 YSYEKL. This CDR3 is built from 15 residues. Trimming took off 1 base at V and 2 bases at J, with 11 bases between the two ends. CDR3 sequence reads: CASSQAPPDNYGYTF. CDR3 nucleotides: TGCGCCAGCAGCCAAGCGCCCCCAGACAACTATGGCTACACCTTC.

This chain joins TRBV12-3 or TRBV12-4 and TRBJ2-3; TRBD2 might be the D (6 bases). The CDR3 sequence is 11 residues long. V lost 3 bases to trimming and J lost 11 bases, with 9 bases between them. The CDR3 is CASSFGREQYF. CDR3 sequence (DNA): TGTGCCAGCAGTTTCGGGAGAGAGCAGTATTTT.

This clonotype was counted between two and nine times. The gene calls are TRBV5-1 and TRBJ2-7; D ambiguous. The germline CDR1 and CDR2 sequences are SGHRS and YFSETQ. CDR3 length: 14 residues. CDR3 coding DNA: TGCGCCAGCAGTTTGGGTCCAGAAGGTTACGAGCAGTACGTC. Its protein is CASSLGPEGYEQYV.

This clonotype appeared a few times. This sequence joins TRBV10-2 and TRBJ2-2; D is uncertain. Germline V gene sequence: CDR1 WSHSY, CDR2 SAAADI. This CDR3 has 15 amino acids. The V end was cut by 0 bases, the J end by 8 bases, with 13 bases between. CDR3 residues: CASSESGRVSGELFF. The CDR3, as DNA: TGCGCCAGCAGTGAGTCGGGTAGAGTATCGGGGGAGCTGTTTTTT.

This chain links TRBV5-1 with TRBJ2-1; 7 nucleotides match TRBD1. Germline V gene sequence: CDR1 SGHRS, CDR2 YFSETQ. J was trimmed by 6 bases and V by 4 bases; bases with no gene match: 7. The CDR3 loop spans 14 amino acids. Written as DNA, the CDR3 is TGCGCCAGCAGCCCGGGACAGAGAGGCAATGAGCAGTTCTTC. This gives the protein CASSPGQRGNEQFF.

This clonotype has only a few counts. V gene TRBV4-1 combines with J gene TRBJ1-1; D is perhaps TRBD1 (6 bases). Deletions cut 1 base from V and 5 bases from J, with 11 bases between. CDR3 length: 14 residues. Per germline, CDR1 MGHRA and CDR2 YSYEKL. The CDR3 DNA reads TGCGCCAGCAGCCAAGCTCAGGGGTTAACTGAAGCTTTCTTT. The encoded protein is CASSQAQGLTEAFF.

The rearrangement links TRBV7-9 to TRBJ2-7; 9 bases map to TRBD1. This CDR3 region has 17 residues. Germline trimming cut 1 base from V and 0 bases from J; bases unmatched to any gene: 7. Per the germline V gene, CDR1 is SEHNR and CDR2 is FQNEAQ (reference sequence). The CDR3 sequence: CASSLGGGTGSSYEQYV. In DNA, the CDR3 is TGTGCCAGCAGCTTAGGAGGGGGGACAGGGAGCTCCTACGAGCAGTACGTC.

This clonotype occurred a few times. This chain joins TRBV3-1 and TRBJ2-5; D might be TRBD1 (5 bases). The germline V gene encodes CDR1 LGHDT and CDR2 YNNKEL (reference sequence). This CDR3 region has 14 residues. Deletions cut 0 bases from V and 5 bases from J, with 10 bases between. The CDR3 loop reads CASSQEGRVETQYF. CDR3 nucleotide sequence: TGTGCCAGCAGCCAAGAAGGCAGGGTGGAGACCCAGTACTTC.

Many counts were recorded for this clonotype. V usage is TRBV28 and J usage is TRBJ2-2; the D is unclear. CDR3 length: 14 amino acids. Trimming pared 2 bases from V and 0 bases from J, leaving 4 bases between. Germline CDR1 reads MDHEN; CDR2 reads SYDVKM. The CDR3 DNA is TGTGCCAGCAGTTTAACCCCGAACACCGGGGAGCTGTTTTTT. Translation gives CASSLTPNTGELFF.

Details on this clonotype: Mismatch with germline at one junction end may stem from a read error. The CDR3 DNA follows: TGCGCCAGCAGCTTGGGGGGGAATCATCCCCAGCATTTT. It codes for CASSLGGNHPQHF. The chain carries TRBV5-1 and TRBJ1-5, with D perhaps TRBD1 (5 bases). The CDR3 runs 13 residues. CDR1 is SGHRS and CDR2 is YFSETQ in the germline V gene.

This clonotype has just a few counts. The J gene is TRBJ2-1, the V gene TRBV5-1, with no clear D. The CDR3 spans 15 residues. Trimming cost V 0 bases and J 6 bases, with 13 bases left between them. CDR1 and CDR2 from the germline V gene are SGHRS and YFSETQ. The CDR3 here is CASSLGLVKSNEQFF. CDR3 DNA sequence: TGCGCCAGCAGCTTGGGGCTAGTGAAGTCCAATGAGCAGTTCTTC.

This chain connects TRBV27 to TRBJ1-1; D may be TRBD1 (5 bases). The CDR3 length is 16 residues. Trimming shortened V by 1 base and J by 0 bases, and 12 bases separated the two germline ends. The V gene's germline CDR1 is MNHEY and CDR2 SMNVEV (reference sequence). CDR3 in DNA: TGTGCCAGCAGTTTATTATGGGACGGTATGAACACTGAAGCTTTCTTT. Protein sequence: CASSLLWDGMNTEAFF.

This clonotype showed up many times. The V and J genes are TRBV7-2 and TRBJ2-1; 8 nucleotides line up with TRBD1. Germline CDR1 SGHTA, CDR2 FQGNSA. With V trimmed by 1 base and J by 9 bases, 5 bases remained unmatched. The CDR3 extends over 14 amino acids. The CDR3 here is CASSLVAGGSEQFF. The CDR3 region has the DNA TGTGCCAGCAGCTTAGTTGCAGGGGGCAGTGAGCAGTTCTTC.

This clonotype was detected only a few times. The CDR3 reads CASSSGTSGNEQFF. CDR3 DNA: TGTGCCAGCAGTTCAGGGACTAGCGGGAATGAGCAGTTCTTC. The chain uses TRBV5-5 and TRBJ2-1, with TRBD2 matching over 12 bases. The ends lost 5 bases at V and 7 bases at J; junction bases unmatched: 4. The CDR3 spans 14 residues. CDR1 and CDR2 from the germline V gene are SGHKS and YYEKEE (reference sequence).

This clonotype was seen ten or more times. The rearrangement links TRBV20-1 to TRBJ2-7, with 12 nucleotides matching TRBD1. This CDR3 spans 16 amino acids. V trimming: 6 bases; J trimming: 1 base; junction bases outside the gene matches: 10. Germline values: CDR1 DFQATT, CDR2 SNEGSKA (reference sequence). CDR3 in amino acids: CSAQGQGAGWSYEQYV. The CDR3 region has the DNA TGCAGTGCACAGGGACAGGGGGCCGGATGGTCCTACGAGCAGTACGTC.

The chain combines TRBV5-6 with TRBJ2-3; D might be TRBD2 (5 bases). The CDR3 length is 13 residues. Germline CDR1 and CDR2: SGHDT and YYEEEE. The V end was cut by 8 bases, the J end by 2 bases, with 12 bases between. The CDR3 protein is CASTVRATDTQYF. DNA of the CDR3: TGTGCCAGTACAGTGCGGGCCACAGATACGCAGTATTTT.

This clonotype was counted a few times. V is TRBV29-1 and J is TRBJ1-1; D may be TRBD1 (5 bases). From germline, CDR1 is SQVTM and CDR2 ANQGSEA. The CDR3 is 14 residues long. Trimming cost V 7 bases and J 1 base, with 16 bases left between them. As DNA, the CDR3 is TGCAGCGGCGTACAGGTCCTGGGGAACACTGAAGCTTTCTTT. Protein sequence: CSGVQVLGNTEAFF.

This clonotype has just a few counts. The chain employs TRBV5-1 and TRBJ2-2; D might be TRBD2 (5 bases). V shed 5 bases and J shed 6 bases, with 11 bases lying between them. The CDR3 loop spans 13 amino acids. Germline V gene lookup returns CDR1 SGHRS and CDR2 YFSETQ. The CDR3 nucleotides read TGCGCCAGCAGAGGGAGCAGCCCCGGGGAGCTGTTTTTT. It translates to CASRGSSPGELFF.

The gene calls are TRBV21-1 and TRBJ2-1; the D call of TRBD1 is as the table states it, not checked on the DNA. TRBV21-1 is a listed pseudogene. The CDR3 sequence is 18 residues long. CDR3 coding DNA: TGTGCCAGCAGCACCCCCTTTGGCGCGGGGGTCCAGGGCGATGAGCAGTTCTTC. It is translated as CASSTPFGAGVQGDEQFF.

This clonotype was counted between two and nine times. V is TRBV6-5 and J is TRBJ2-7; tentatively, D is TRBD1 (5 bases). The ends were cut back, 2 bases at V and 0 bases at J, with 11 bases in the middle. CDR1 and CDR2 from the germline V gene are MNHEY and SVGAGI. The CDR3 runs 15 residues. As DNA, the CDR3 is TGTGCCAGCAGTTACGGGGCCGCCAGCTCCTACGAGCAGTACTTC. This gives the protein CASSYGAASSYEQYF.

There are a few counts of this clonotype. V gene TRBV14 combines with J gene TRBJ2-2, with 8 bases aligning to TRBD2. V lost 8 bases to trimming and J lost 5 bases; unmatched junction nucleotides: 7. The CDR3 covers 14 residues. CDR1 is SGHDN and CDR2 is FVKESK in the germline V gene. CDR3 nucleotide sequence: TGTGCCAGCCGTCAGCGGGAGACTACCGGGGAGCTGTTTTTT. Translating it yields CASRQRETTGELFF.